A single sample is the source of the 25 T cell receptor beta chains below, sequenced in a study of T cell clusters in autoimmune cytopenias. Each sample's input was 250 ng genomic DNA, about 38,000 genome equivalents. One tube held mixed TRB-A and TRB-B primer pools for touch-down PCR. TCRdb reworked the multiplex PCR reads into one entry per CDR3 protein, no DNA. The sample totals about 12,000 distinct CDR3 sequences. These records were also assigned to another study, of T cell repertoires in aging, cancer and after chemotherapy.

Sequencing was done on a sample of peripheral blood. These receptors all stem from a human donor in good health.

The chain links TRBV20-1 to TRBJ2-5; as DNA is missing, the TRBD2 call by TCRdb cannot be tested. The CDR3 spans 14 residues. CDR1 and CDR2 from the germline V gene are DFQATT and SNEGSKA (reference sequence). The CDR3 sequence: CSARYSGGQETQYF.

The chain employs TRBV15 and TRBJ2-3; the D call of TRBD2 rests on TCRdb alone, since no DNA is present to check it. The length of the CDR3 is 19 residues. Germline values: CDR1 LNHNV, CDR2 YYDKDF (reference sequence). This CDR3 reads CATSRARGLAGSQGDTQYF.

The V call is TRBV6-6, the J call TRBJ1-1; the TCRdb call, TRBD1, lacks DNA for checking. Per the germline V gene, CDR1 is MNHNY and CDR2 is SVGAGI (reference sequence). The length of the CDR3 is 14 residues. The CDR3 region is CASRGQGVSTEAFF.

The chain carries TRBV6-5 and TRBJ1-6; TCRdb picks TRBD1, but there is no DNA to check that call. CDR1 and CDR2 (germline): MNHEY, SVGAGI. This CDR3 has 18 residues. The CDR3: CASSSASTGEVRGSPLHF.

Judged by frequency, this clonotype is medium-sized (0.01 to 0.1%). V and J are TRBV7-2 and TRBJ1-1; TCRdb names TRBD1, which stays unverified in the absence of DNA. The length of the CDR3 is 13 residues. Germline V gives CDR1 SGHTA, CDR2 FQGNSA. CDR3 sequence reads: CASSLYRTGPTFF.

V and J are TRBV5-1 and TRBJ1-5; lacking DNA, the TRBD1 call made by TCRdb goes unchecked. The CDR3 extends over 16 amino acids. CDR1 SGHRS and CDR2 YFSETQ come from the germline V gene. The CDR3 reads CASSLSPGQGNQPQHF.

Considering frequency, this clonotype is medium-sized. This chain connects TRBV19 to TRBJ1-2; checking the TCRdb D call of TRBD1 is not possible without DNA. The CDR3 has 15 amino acids. The V gene's germline CDR1 is LNHDA and CDR2 SQIVND (reference sequence). Here the CDR3 reads CASSLGTGPSYGYTF.

Considering frequency, this clonotype is medium-sized. The chain couples TRBV29-1 to TRBJ2-7; there is no DNA to check the TCRdb D call of TRBD2. CDR1 is SQVTM and CDR2 is ANQGSEA in the germline V gene. CDR3 length: 17 amino acids. The CDR3 reads CSVELAGNSLNSYEQYF.

Judged by frequency, this clonotype is medium-sized (0.01 to 0.1%). The chain uses TRBV6-5 and TRBJ1-6. The CDR3 extends over 14 amino acids. CDR1 is MNHEY and CDR2 is SVGAGI in the germline V gene. CDR3 amino acids: CASKASLYNSPLHF.

The gene calls are TRBV6-2 or TRBV6-3 and TRBJ2-7. The germline gives CDR1 MNHEY, CDR2 SVGEGT. The CDR3 contains 13 residues. CDR3 protein: CASSVLGENEQYF.

The chain is built from TRBV7-9 and TRBJ2-5. The CDR3 is made up of 14 amino acids. Looked up from germline, CDR1 is SEHNR and CDR2 is FQNEAQ (reference sequence). The CDR3 here is CASSLAGIQETQYF.

The chain has TRBV7-3 and TRBJ1-1; TCRdb's D gene call, TRBD1, goes unchecked for lack of DNA. The germline V gene has CDR1 SGHTA and CDR2 FQGTGA. This CDR3 has 14 amino acids. The chain's CDR3 is CASSLSPGSAEAFF. Filled out from reference TRBV7-3 and TRBJ1-1, the complete variable domain reads GAGVSQTPSNKVTEKGKYVELRCDPISGHTALYWYRQSLGQGPEFLIYFQGTGAADDSGLPNDRFFAVRPEGSVSTLKIQRTERGDSAVYLCASSLSPGSAEAFFGQGTRLTVV.

This clonotype is identified as medium-sized from frequency. CDR3 in amino acids: CASSLSSGANVLTF. J is TRBJ2-6 and V is TRBV7-2. CDR3 length: 14 residues. CDR1 is SGHTA and CDR2 is FQGNSA in the germline V gene.

V usage is TRBV20-1 and J usage is TRBJ2-1; TCRdb's D call, TRBD1, is unchecked because there is no DNA. The CDR3 consists of 15 residues. The V gene's germline CDR1 is DFQATT and CDR2 SNEGSKA (reference sequence). CDR3 loop: CSARDLEQGGNEQFF.

The chain combines TRBV12-3 or TRBV12-4 with TRBJ2-3; TCRdb indicates TRBD1, and absent DNA this call remains unverified. CDR3 length equals 15 residues. The CDR3 protein is CASSFRGQGTYTQYF.

The chain has TRBV12-3 or TRBV12-4 and TRBJ2-7; the D call of TRBD1 rests on TCRdb alone, since no DNA is present to check it. This CDR3 is 15 amino acids long. The CDR3 loop reads CASSPWRGQGSEQYF.

The V call is TRBV27, the J call TRBJ2-7; TCRdb's D call of TRBD2 is untestable without DNA. Germline CDR1 MNHEY, CDR2 SMNVEV (reference sequence). CDR3 length equals 15 residues. The CDR3 is CASSLAGRGLYEQYF.

The rearrangement joins TRBV4-1 to TRBJ1-3; TCRdb's D call of TRBD1 is untestable without DNA. Germline V CDR1 and CDR2: MGHRA, YSYEKL. The CDR3 is made up of 13 amino acids. CDR3 sequence reads: CASSPSLGDTIYF.

The rearrangement uses TRBV7-9 and TRBJ2-7; TCRdb designates TRBD1, a call that cannot be tested without DNA. The CDR3 length is 16 residues. Germline values: CDR1 SEHNR, CDR2 FQNEAQ (reference sequence). The CDR3 loop reads CASSLGPLEGAYEQYF. Filled out from reference TRBV7-9 and TRBJ2-7, the complete variable domain reads DTGVSQNPRHKITKRGQNVTFRCDPISEHNRLYWYRQTLGQGPEFLTYFQNEAQLEKSRLLSDRFSAERPKGSFSTLEIQRTEQGDSAMYLCASSLGPLEGAYEQYFGPGTRLTVT.

The genes are TRBV7-9 and TRBJ1-1; there is no DNA to check the TCRdb D call of TRBD1. The CDR3 runs 18 residues. In germline, CDR1 is SEHNR, CDR2 FQNEAQ (reference sequence). This CDR3 reads CASSLEPRGSPTGTEAFF.

The J gene is TRBJ2-5, the V gene TRBV7-2; TCRdb indicates TRBD2, and absent DNA this call remains unverified. The V gene's germline CDR1 is SGHTA and CDR2 FQGNSA. The CDR3 covers 16 residues. The CDR3 spells CASSLVVTGGPQTQYF.

This chain connects TRBV7-9 to TRBJ2-7; the D call of TRBD1 rests on TCRdb alone, since no DNA is present to check it. From germline, CDR1 is SEHNR and CDR2 FQNEAQ (reference sequence). The CDR3 spans 14 residues. The CDR3 loop reads CAISAGTGGYEQYF.

This chain connects TRBV6-5 to TRBJ1-2; with no DNA, the TCRdb D assignment of TRBD1 cannot be verified. Looked up from germline, CDR1 is MNHEY and CDR2 is SVGAGI. The length of the CDR3 is 14 residues. CDR3 region: CASQGLASNYGYTF.

This clonotype is labeled medium-sized (0.01 to 0.1%) based on frequency. The chain has TRBV19 and TRBJ1-1; TCRdb's D call, TRBD1, is unchecked because there is no DNA. This CDR3 spans 14 amino acids. CDR1 is LNHDA and CDR2 is SQIVND in the germline V gene (reference sequence). The CDR3 loop reads CASSIDRERTEAFF.

The gene calls are TRBV11-1 and TRBJ2-7; with no DNA, the TCRdb D assignment of TRBD1 cannot be verified. The germline V gene encodes CDR1 SGHAT and CDR2 FQDESV (reference sequence). This CDR3 comprises 14 residues. CDR3 sequence: CASTLSGSSYEQYF.